The 18 T cell receptor beta chains presented below share a single source sample, sequenced in a study of monozygotic twins with inflammatory bowel disease. TCRdb reworked the 5' RACE reads into one entry per CDR3 protein, no DNA. The ten top clones account for roughly 1.8%, within a sample of roughly 100,000 distinct CDR3 sequences. Input material: blood. These receptors all stem from a human donor with ulcerative colitis or Crohn's disease, or a healthy co-twin of an affected twin (not recorded which).

The rearrangement joins TRBV7-2 to TRBJ1-2. Germline CDR1 SGHTA, CDR2 FQGNSA. The CDR3 totals 14 residues. The CDR3 here is CASSLEGASRSYTF.

The chain is built from TRBV7-2 and TRBJ2-5. The CDR3 is made up of 11 amino acids. Per germline, CDR1 SGHTA and CDR2 FQGNSA. The CDR3 loop reads CASRIRETQYF.

The chain uses TRBV27 and TRBJ1-6. CDR1 and CDR2 from the germline V gene are MNHEY and SMNVEV (reference sequence). The CDR3 is 17 amino acids. The CDR3 region is CPPGLIGFEAENSPLHF.

This chain connects TRBV7-2 to TRBJ2-7. The CDR3 spans 11 residues. CDR1 is SGHTA and CDR2 is FQGNSA in the germline V gene. The CDR3 spells CASSRGYEQYF.

The chain carries TRBV10-3 and TRBJ2-5; checking the TCRdb D call of TRBD2 is not possible without DNA. This CDR3 comprises 13 residues. The germline gives CDR1 ENHRY, CDR2 SYGVKD. The CDR3 region is CAISRALGETQYF.

The chain has TRBV20-1 and TRBJ2-3; TCRdb outputs TRBD2, but without DNA this stays unchecked. The CDR3 has 11 residues. Germline V CDR1 and CDR2: DFQATT, SNEGSKA (reference sequence). CDR3 residues: CSAKRVDTQYF.

The chain couples TRBV7-2 to TRBJ2-5; the D call from TCRdb, TRBD1, cannot be confirmed without DNA. Germline V gene sequence: CDR1 SGHTA, CDR2 FQGNSA. CDR3 length: 14 amino acids. The CDR3: CASSLSGRGETQYF.

The chain links TRBV27 to TRBJ2-5; TCRdb outputs TRBD1, but without DNA this stays unchecked. The CDR3 extends over 15 amino acids. CDR1 and CDR2 from the germline V gene are MNHEY and SMNVEV (reference sequence). This CDR3 reads CASSLYRGAGETQYF.

The chain carries TRBV19 and TRBJ1-3; checking the TCRdb D call of TRBD1 is not possible without DNA. The CDR3 runs to 14 residues. CDR1 is LNHDA and CDR2 is SQIVND in the germline V gene (reference sequence). CDR3 region: CASSRQDSGNTIYF.

V and J are TRBV7-8 and TRBJ2-7. Germline lookup yields CDR1 SGHVS and CDR2 FQNEAQ. This CDR3 has 14 amino acids. CDR3 in amino acids: CASSPIGNSYEQYF.

This chain links TRBV6-5 with TRBJ2-6; as DNA is missing, the TRBD2 call by TCRdb cannot be tested. This CDR3 is built from 18 residues. Germline V gene lookup returns CDR1 MNHEY and CDR2 SVGAGI. CDR3 sequence: CASSYSWTGATGANVLTF.

The rearrangement links TRBV2 to TRBJ1-5. From germline, CDR1 is SNHLY and CDR2 FYNNEI. This CDR3 is 14 amino acids long. CDR3 protein: CASSVGLGNQPQHF.

This CDR3 reads CASSWGTGSTGELFF. The chain links TRBV5-6 to TRBJ2-2; checking the TCRdb D call of TRBD1 is not possible without DNA. The CDR3 loop spans 15 amino acids. Germline CDR1 reads SGHDT; CDR2 reads YYEEEE.

The V and J genes are TRBV7-9 and TRBJ1-5; with no DNA, the TCRdb D assignment of TRBD1 cannot be verified. CDR3 length equals 14 residues. Germline assignment: CDR1 SEHNR and CDR2 FQNEAQ (reference sequence). CDR3 residues: CASSSGTVNQPQHF.

The chain combines TRBV7-9 with TRBJ2-7; absent DNA, TCRdb's TRBD2 call cannot be checked. Per the germline V gene, CDR1 is SEHNR and CDR2 is FQNEAQ (reference sequence). CDR3 length: 15 residues. CDR3 amino acids: CASSTRTSGTYEQYF.

This chain uses TRBV12-3 or TRBV12-4 with TRBJ2-7. The CDR3 consists of 15 residues. CDR3 sequence reads: CASSDRSFKGYEQYF.

This chain links TRBV18 with TRBJ1-1; no DNA is available, so the TRBD1 call from TCRdb remains unchecked. Germline V gives CDR1 KGHSH, CDR2 LQKENI. The CDR3 contains 14 residues. CDR3 sequence: CASSPDKQVPEAFF.

The rearrangement joins TRBV3-1 to TRBJ1-2; lacking DNA, the TRBD1 call made by TCRdb goes unchecked. This CDR3 contains 16 residues. CDR1 and CDR2 from the germline V gene are LGHDT and YNNKEL (reference sequence). CDR3 sequence: CASSQAGTGALYGYTF. Together with reference TRBV3-1 and TRBJ1-2, the CDR3 gives the full variable domain: DTAVSQTPKYLVTQMGNDKSIKCEQNLGHDTMYWYKQDSKKFLKIMFSYNNKELIINETVPNRFSPKSPDKAHLNLHINSLELGDSAVYFCASSQAGTGALYGYTFGSGTRLTVV.